This T cell receptor beta chain was captured by sequencing in a study of blood T cell repertoires in COVID-19. Across the whole study: Sources were T cells, B-cell-depleted T cells, or PBMCs; the material itself was cDNA or gDNA.

CDR3 length equals 12 residues. CDR1 and CDR2 from the germline V gene are LNHDA and SQIVND (reference sequence). J was trimmed by 6 bases and V by 5 bases; bases with no gene match: 4. Repertoires were generated with immunoSEQ multiplex PCR, while TCRdb's copy carries only in-frame clones and drops some. The sample yields a few hundred thousand clones, around 87% seen once. V gene TRBV19 combines with J gene TRBJ2-7, with 7 bases identical to TRBD1. The sequence was collected from a woman aged 45-59 years with acute or convalescent COVID-19. The sequenced sample was peripheral blood. In DNA, the CDR3 is TGTGCCAGTAGTGTCCGGGACAGCGAGCAGTACTTC. It yields the protein CASSVRDSEQYF.